These 19 T cell receptor beta chains came from one sample sequenced in a study of blood T cells in healthy people across ages. For the second PCR, which ran for roughly 7 to 11 cycles, a sample-barcoded 5' primer and a J-beta primer mix were used. Each CDR3 protein is one row after TCRdb ran MiXCR on the 5' RACE reads. The data show hundreds of thousands of distinct CDR3 sequences, around 24% seen once. Another study also made use of these data, one on T cells of mothers and their children.

The material sequenced was blood. These receptors were taken from a boy between 5 and 17 years old in good health.

The chain carries TRBV7-9 and TRBJ2-7, with no clear D. Germline CDR1 and CDR2: SEHNR and FQNEAQ (reference sequence). The V end was cut by 4 bases, the J end by 3 bases, with 10 bases between. This CDR3 has 13 residues. In DNA, the CDR3 is TGTGCCAGCAGCTCACAAGACGACTACGAGCAGTACTTC. It specifies CASSSQDDYEQYF.

The rearrangement uses TRBV18 and TRBJ1-4, with D perhaps TRBD1 (6 bases). The CDR3 has 15 amino acids. The V gene's germline CDR1 is KGHSH and CDR2 LQKENI. V was shortened by 8 bases and J by 4 bases, with 17 bases between the two germline ends. The CDR3, as DNA: TGTGCCAGCCAAGCCTACAGGGAGATTAATGAAAAACTGTTTTTT. Its protein is CASQAYREINEKLFF.

The chain links TRBV11-2 to TRBJ2-3; D is possibly TRBD1 (5 bases). Germline-derived CDR1 and CDR2 are SGHAT and FQNNGV. This CDR3 contains 15 residues. Trimming took off 1 base at V and 4 bases at J, with 12 bases between the two ends. For the CDR3, the DNA is TGTGCCAGCAGCTTAGGACATCTAGGGGCAGATACGCAGTATTTT. Translation gives CASSLGHLGADTQYF.

The rearrangement uses TRBV5-1 and TRBJ2-6; possible D gene TRBD2, 6 bases. This CDR3 has 11 residues. Germline-derived CDR1 and CDR2 are SGHRS and YFSETQ. Trimming took off 1 base at V and 15 bases at J, with 8 bases between the two ends. The CDR3 coding sequence is TGCGCCAGCAGCTTGACGGGAGCCCTGACTTTC. Translating it yields CASSLTGALTF.

The rearrangement links TRBV7-7 to TRBJ2-1; 13 nucleotides align to TRBD2. CDR1 and CDR2 from the germline V gene are SSHAT and FNYEAQ (reference sequence). J was trimmed by 9 bases and V by 5 bases; bases with no gene match: 7. CDR3 length equals 15 residues. CDR3 sequence (DNA): TGTGCCAGCAGCCCAACTAGCGGGGGGGGAGGTGAGCAGTTCTTC. Its translation: CASSPTSGGGGEQFF. Full variable domain (outside the CDR3, taken from reference TRBV7-7 and TRBJ2-1): GAGVSQSPRYKVTKRGQDVTLRCDPISSHATLYWYQQALGQGPEFLTYFNYEAQPDKSGLPSDRFSAERPEGSISTLTIQRTEQRDSAMYRCASSPTSGGGGEQFFGPGTRLTVL.

The chain carries TRBV5-1 and TRBJ2-5; D is undetermined. CDR1 SGHRS and CDR2 YFSETQ come from the germline V gene. The germline V and J ends were trimmed by 6 bases and 3 bases, with 9 bases remaining between them. The length of the CDR3 is 12 residues. In DNA, the CDR3 is TGCGCCAGCAACGATCGGGAAGAGACCCAGTACTTC. This sequence encodes CASNDREETQYF.

The chain employs TRBV24-1 and TRBJ2-1, with a tentative D call TRBD1 (6 bases). CDR1 and CDR2 from the germline V gene are KGHDR and SFDVKD. CDR3 length equals 16 residues. V gave up 3 bases and J gave up 4 bases, with 15 bases separating them. The CDR3 region has the DNA TGTGCCACCAGTGATCCCGACAGGCTCCTTTACAATGAGCAGTTCTTC. This sequence encodes CATSDPDRLLYNEQFF.

The CDR3 coding sequence is TGTGCCAGCAGTTTTGAAGGGGACGGCAATCAGCCCCAGCATTTT. Amino acid sequence: CASSFEGDGNQPQHF. J is TRBJ1-5 and V is TRBV12-3 or TRBV12-4; D is perhaps TRBD1 (5 bases). CDR3 size: 15 residues. The V and J ends lost 3 bases and 2 bases respectively, with 11 bases between them.

The chain couples TRBV12-3 or TRBV12-4 to TRBJ2-7; D might be TRBD1 or TRBD2, each matching 6 bases. Trimming took off 5 bases at V and 3 bases at J, with 23 bases between the two ends. This CDR3 region has 17 residues. The DNA for the CDR3 is TGTGCCAGCAGTCTACCGGAGGGCAGGGGACTTTTCTACGAGCAGTACTTC. This encodes CASSLPEGRGLFYEQYF.

The chain links TRBV5-1 to TRBJ2-3, with 11 bases matching TRBD2. Germline CDR1 reads SGHRS; CDR2 reads YFSETQ. This CDR3 comprises 16 residues. V lost 4 bases to trimming and J lost 6 bases; unmatched junction nucleotides: 10. CDR3: CASSPGLAESSDTQYF. Written as DNA, the CDR3 is TGCGCCAGCAGCCCGGGACTAGCGGAGAGCTCCGATACGCAGTATTTT.

The chain links TRBV29-1 to TRBJ1-1; D call uncertain. The ends were cut back, 6 bases at V and 0 bases at J, with 5 bases in the middle. Germline CDR1 is SQVTM and CDR2 is ANQGSEA. This CDR3 region has 11 residues. CDR3 sequence reads: CSVPVNTEAFF. Here the CDR3 DNA reads TGCAGCGTCCCGGTGAACACTGAAGCTTTCTTT.

This clonotype has more than one count but fewer than ten. V gene TRBV24-1 combines with J gene TRBJ1-4; unclear D gene. This CDR3 has 16 amino acids. Germline lookup yields CDR1 KGHDR and CDR2 SFDVKD. The V end was cut by 2 bases, the J end by 6 bases, with 15 bases between. The CDR3 is CATSDSPDRADEKLFF. The CDR3 nucleotides read TGTGCCACCAGTGATTCCCCGGACCGTGCTGATGAAAAACTGTTTTTT.

The V call is TRBV20-1, the J call TRBJ2-1, with TRBD2 identical over 9 bases. The CDR3 runs 15 residues. The germline V gene encodes CDR1 DFQATT and CDR2 SNEGSKA (reference sequence). Germline trimming cut 0 bases from V and 8 bases from J; bases unmatched to any gene: 8. In nucleotides, the CDR3 is TGCAGTGCTAGAGATGAGGCTAGCGGGATGGATGAGCAGTTCTTC. It is translated as CSARDEASGMDEQFF.

The chain carries TRBV4-2 and TRBJ2-3; 14 bases map to TRBD2. Germline V gene sequence: CDR1 LGHNA, CDR2 YNFKEQ. The CDR3 is made up of 19 amino acids. V shed 1 base and J 3 bases; nucleotides not matched to a gene: 9. CDR3 amino acids: CASSQVTSGGGPRTDTQYF. Here the CDR3 DNA reads TGTGCCAGCAGCCAAGTGACTAGCGGGGGGGGACCGAGAACAGATACGCAGTATTTT.

In this sample, this clonotype turned up a few times. The chain has TRBV2 and TRBJ2-7; 7 bases are a match to TRBD2. The CDR3 extends over 16 amino acids. Trimming took 6 bases from V and 7 from J; bases not matched to a gene: 18. Looked up from germline, CDR1 is SNHLY and CDR2 is FYNNEI. CDR3 in DNA: TGTGCCAGCAGCCCGAATCCGGGACTATCACGTAGTGAGCAGTACTTC. It encodes CASSPNPGLSRSEQYF.

The chain joins TRBV20-1 to TRBJ1-2, with a possible D match to TRBD1 (5 bases). Trimming pared 0 bases from V and 2 bases from J, leaving 7 bases between. Germline CDR1 is DFQATT and CDR2 is SNEGSKA (reference sequence). The CDR3 length is 13 residues. CDR3 region: CSAREGENYGYTF. CDR3 nucleotide sequence: TGCAGTGCTAGAGAGGGGGAAAACTATGGCTACACCTTC.

A few counts support this clonotype. The chain couples TRBV5-6 to TRBJ2-7; 7 nucleotides agree with TRBD2. The DNA end is a closer match to TRBJ2-5, so the J assignment may be wrong. There are 15 residues in the CDR3. Germline-derived CDR1 and CDR2 are SGHDT and YYEEEE. The CDR3 is CASSPNPASGETQYF. CDR3 coding DNA: TGTGCCAGCAGCCCAAACCCCGCTAGCGGTGAGACCCAGTACTTC.

This clonotype came up once. The chain joins TRBV20-1 to TRBJ2-4; TRBD1 is a possible D gene (6 bases). Per the germline V gene, CDR1 is DFQATT and CDR2 is SNEGSKA (reference sequence). V shed 4 bases and J shed 7 bases, with 32 bases lying between them. The CDR3 sequence is 19 residues long. The CDR3, as DNA: TGCAGTGCTATAGGGGGTTTCGTGAGCGGCCAAGCCCTAGAGAACATTCAGTACTTC. Translation gives CSAIGGFVSGQALENIQYF.

This chain joins TRBV5-6 and TRBJ2-1; possibly TRBD2 for D (6 bases). CDR3 length equals 13 residues. The germline CDR1 and CDR2 sequences are SGHDT and YYEEEE. V lost 1 base to trimming and J lost 8 bases, with 10 bases between them. CDR3 amino acids: CASSLRSGHEQFF. In nucleotides, the CDR3 is TGTGCCAGCAGCTTGAGGAGCGGGCATGAGCAGTTCTTC.